The entry below gives a single TCR beta chain sequence along with its context. What it binds is unknown. This sample is part of a study of response to subunit inactivated influenza vaccine. Study conclusions and caveats: The authors offered the suggestion that each seasonal influenza vaccination recruits few new T cells.

TCRdb reprocessed the RT-PCR reads with MiXCR, giving one entry per CDR3 protein. Of around 710,000 distinct CDR3 sequences in the sample, 14% are singletons; the top ten hold around 7%. This CDR3 has 14 amino acids. The trim removed 2 bases at V and 5 bases at J, leaving 2 bases unmatched. The germline V gene encodes CDR1 SGHRS and CDR2 YFSETQ. The J gene is TRBJ2-2, the V gene TRBV5-1; 8 nucleotides match TRBD1. The sequence derives from a man over 45 who received an inactivated influenza vaccine. The sample in question was PBMCs from blood, obtained roughly 15 days before vaccination. CDR3 coding DNA: TGCGCCAGCAGCTTTCAGGGGGCGACCGGGGAGCTGTTTTTT. Protein sequence: CASSFQGATGELFF. Using reference TRBV5-1 and TRBJ2-2 for the parts outside the CDR3, the full variable domain is KAGVTQTPRYLIKTRGQQVTLSCSPISGHRSVSWYQQTPGQGLQFLFEYFSETQRNKGNFPGRFSGRQFSNSRSEMNVSTLELGDSALYLCASSFQGATGELFFGEGSRLTVL.